Shown below are 22 T cell receptor beta chains from a single sample sequenced in a study of blood T cell repertoires in COVID-19. Libraries were prepared by immunoSEQ multiplex PCR; TCRdb keeps only in-frame clonotypes and omits some of them. The table has more than 85,000 clones, 81% seen once. Specimen: peripheral blood. The receptors stem from a woman in her seventies with acute or convalescent COVID-19.

This clone turned up a few times. This rearrangement joins TRBV5-1 to TRBJ2-2, with 8 bases that match TRBD1. The CDR3 runs to 15 residues. The germline CDR1 and CDR2 sequences are SGHRS and YFSETQ. The V gene end was trimmed by 0 bases and the J gene end by 6 bases; junction bases not matched to a gene: 4. CDR3 in DNA: TGCGCCAGCAGCTTGGCGGACAGGGATGCCGGGGAGCTGTTTTTT. This codes for CASSLADRDAGELFF. The full variable domain, its missing parts supplied by reference TRBV5-1 and TRBJ2-2, is KAGVTQTPRYLIKTRGQQVTLSCSPISGHRSVSWYQQTPGQGLQFLFEYFSETQRNKGNFPGRFSGRQFSNSRSEMNVSTLELGDSALYLCASSLADRDAGELFFGEGSRLTVL.

The rearrangement links TRBV27 to TRBJ1-5; 7 bases align to TRBD1. Trimming at V came to 5 bases and at J to 3 bases, leaving 4 bases not matched to a gene. The CDR3 has 14 residues. Germline CDR1 is MNHEY and CDR2 is SMNVEV (reference sequence). CDR3 nucleotides: TGTGCCAGCAGTCTCACAGGGGTCAATCAGCCCCAGCATTTT. Protein product: CASSLTGVNQPQHF.

The chain is built from TRBV27 and TRBJ2-2; 8 bases agree with TRBD2. This CDR3 spans 17 amino acids. J gave up 3 bases and V 3 bases, and 9 bases lay outside the gene matches. Germline CDR1 reads MNHEY; CDR2 reads SMNVEV (reference sequence). The CDR3 nucleotides read TGTGCCAGCAGTTTGGTAAGCGGGAGAGAAGACACCGGGGAGCTGTTTTTT. Protein sequence: CASSLVSGREDTGELFF.

The genes are TRBV6-5 and TRBJ1-5; D is ambiguous. Trimming took 5 bases from V and 0 from J, leaving 11 bases between them. Germline V gene sequence: CDR1 MNHEY, CDR2 SVGAGI. The CDR3 has 15 residues. For the CDR3, the DNA is TGTGCCAGCAGTCGCGGACTCTATAGCAATCAGCCCCAGCATTTT. Translation: CASSRGLYSNQPQHF.

This clone was seen a handful of times. This sequence joins TRBV18 and TRBJ2-1; 16 positions agree with TRBD2. The CDR3 sequence is 17 residues long. CDR1 and CDR2 from the germline V gene are KGHSH and LQKENI. With 1 base clipped from V and 8 bases from J, the junction kept 5 bases outside the gene matches. CDR3 loop: CASSPRGLAGGPYEQFF. DNA for the CDR3: TGTGCCAGCTCACCACGGGGACTAGCGGGGGGGCCGTATGAGCAGTTCTTC.

This clone has more than one count but fewer than ten. The chain links TRBV29-1 to TRBJ2-1, with no clear D. The V end lost 3 bases, the J end lost 5 bases, and 11 bases lay between the germline ends. CDR3 size: 13 residues. The germline gives CDR1 SQVTM, CDR2 ANQGSEA. CDR3 protein: CSVDSYQDNEQFF. In nucleotides, the CDR3 is TGCAGCGTTGATTCATACCAGGACAATGAGCAGTTCTTC.

The chain carries TRBV19 and TRBJ2-7, with 9 bases identical to TRBD1. The CDR3 is 14 residues long. Germline assignment: CDR1 LNHDA and CDR2 SQIVND (reference sequence). Unmatched junction bases numbered 5, after V lost 6 bases and J lost 2 bases. CDR3 in amino acids: CASSLTGGAYEQYF. The CDR3 DNA reads as TGTGCCAGTAGCCTCACAGGGGGCGCCTACGAGCAGTACTTC.

This chain connects TRBV5-8 to TRBJ1-1, with 7 nucleotides matching TRBD1. The junction had 9 bases not matched to a gene; V was cut back by 6 bases and J by 1 base. Germline loops: CDR1 SGHTS, CDR2 YDEGEE. This CDR3 has 15 residues. Here the CDR3 DNA reads TGTGCCAGCAAACAACGCCGGACAGGGAACACTGAAGCTTTCTTT. Translation: CASKQRRTGNTEAFF.

Regarding this clone: The junction departs from germline at one end; a sequencing error may be responsible. V gene TRBV19 combines with J gene TRBJ1-4; D might be TRBD1 (5 bases). In germline, CDR1 is LNHDA, CDR2 SQIVND (reference sequence). This CDR3 region has 14 residues. CDR3 loop: CASSYRGANEKLFF. The CDR3, as DNA: TGTGCCAGTAGCTATAGGGGCGCTAACGAAAAACTGTTTTTT.

This clone has more than one count but fewer than ten. J is TRBJ1-2 and V is TRBV30, with D maybe TRBD1 (6 bases). The CDR3 extends over 13 amino acids. Germline CDR1 is GTSNPN and CDR2 is SVGIG (reference sequence). V shed 1 base and J shed 2 bases, with 8 bases lying between them. The CDR3 DNA is TGTGCCTGGAGTGCGGGACACAACTATGGCTACACCTTC. Protein: CAWSAGHNYGYTF.

The chain links TRBV4-3 to TRBJ1-1, with D possibly TRBD1 on 5 matching bases. CDR3 length equals 13 residues. Between the trimmed V and J ends, which lost 5 bases and 2 bases, there was a span of 9 bases. Germline lookup yields CDR1 LGHNA and CDR2 YSLEER. CDR3 residues: CASSSQGNTEAFF. In DNA, the CDR3 is TGCGCCAGCAGCTCCCAGGGAAACACTGAAGCTTTCTTT.

As regards this clone: At one boundary the junction diverges from the germline segment, which might be a read error. The gene calls are TRBV7-9 and TRBJ2-4, with D possibly TRBD1 on 5 matching bases. Germline lookup yields CDR1 SEHNR and CDR2 FQNEAQ (reference sequence). The CDR3 runs 11 residues. The DNA of the CDR3 is TGTGCCAGCAGCTCGACAGCCTTCCTACACTTC. This gives the protein CASSSTAFLHF.

The V gene is TRBV4-3, the J gene TRBJ2-7; 7 bases map to TRBD2. V was clipped by 3 bases and J by 3 bases; unmatched bases: 11. Germline-derived CDR1 and CDR2 are LGHNA and YSLEER. This CDR3 comprises 16 residues. This CDR3 reads CASSQYKVASGYEQYF. The DNA for the CDR3 is TGCGCCAGCAGCCAGTACAAGGTGGCTAGCGGCTACGAGCAGTACTTC.

The rearrangement joins TRBV13 to TRBJ2-1, with 11 bases fitting TRBD2. Germline CDR1 reads PRHDT; CDR2 reads FYEKMQ (reference sequence). CDR3 length equals 20 residues. The ends lost 4 bases at V and 0 bases at J; junction bases unmatched: 14. CDR3 nucleotides: TGTGCCAGCAGCTCGATAACTAGCGGGGGCCGGGGGAACTCCTACAATGAGCAGTTCTTC. This sequence encodes CASSSITSGGRGNSYNEQFF.

In its sample, this clone was seen once. J is TRBJ1-5 and V is TRBV30; 8 bases agree with TRBD1. Germline CDR1 reads GTSNPN; CDR2 reads SVGIG (reference sequence). V was clipped by 3 bases and J by 3 bases; unmatched bases: 7. This CDR3 contains 15 residues. The CDR3 sequence is CAWSLGTGLNQPQHF. The CDR3 DNA reads TGTGCCTGGAGCCTCGGGACAGGTCTCAATCAGCCCCAGCATTTT.

The chain combines TRBV18 with TRBJ1-3; D is perhaps TRBD1 (6 bases). V was pared by 5 bases and J by 1 base, with 9 bases between. This CDR3 comprises 14 residues. Germline V gene lookup returns CDR1 KGHSH and CDR2 LQKENI. The CDR3 loop is CASSAGVSGNTIYF. In DNA form, the CDR3 reads TGTGCCAGCTCAGCAGGGGTGTCTGGAAACACCATATATTTT.

The V call is TRBV13, the J call TRBJ2-2, with D unclear. V lost 2 bases to trimming and J lost 8 bases, with 3 bases between them. There are 11 residues in the CDR3. CDR1 is PRHDT and CDR2 is FYEKMQ in the germline V gene (reference sequence). CDR3 region: CASSLSGELFF. The CDR3 nucleotides read TGTGCCAGCAGCTTATCTGGGGAGCTGTTTTTT.

This chain connects TRBV6-4 to TRBJ2-1, with TRBD1 matching 10 bases. The V segment lost 6 bases and the J segment 8 bases; nucleotides outside the gene matches: 7. This CDR3 is built from 14 residues. Germline loops: CDR1 MRHNA, CDR2 SNTAGT. Here the CDR3 reads CASSPTGGRDEQFF. The CDR3 DNA reads TGTGCCAGCAGCCCGACAGGGGGCAGGGATGAGCAGTTCTTC.

The CDR3 protein is CASSFSGGETQYF. The CDR3 DNA sequence: TGTGCCAGCAGTTTTAGCGGCGGAGAGACCCAGTACTTC. The V gene is TRBV27, the J gene TRBJ2-5, with TRBD2 as a possible D gene (6 bases). Germline lookup yields CDR1 MNHEY and CDR2 SMNVEV (reference sequence). This CDR3 has 13 amino acids. Trimming shortened V by 3 bases and J by 4 bases, and 9 bases separated the two germline ends.

The chain links TRBV6-5 to TRBJ1-2; D may be TRBD1 (6 bases). Trimming cost V 5 bases and J 8 bases, with 15 bases left between them. Per germline, CDR1 MNHEY and CDR2 SVGAGI. This CDR3 region has 13 residues. CDR3 protein: CASSTDPRGGYTF. The CDR3 bases are TGTGCCAGCAGTACTGACCCCAGGGGAGGCTACACCTTC.

This sequence joins TRBV7-9 and TRBJ2-6; 12 nucleotides match TRBD1. CDR1 and CDR2 (germline): SEHNR, FQNEAQ (reference sequence). The CDR3 sequence is 17 residues long. J gave up 0 bases and V 5 bases, and 2 bases lay outside the gene matches. The CDR3 DNA reads as TGTGCCAGCAGCCTGGGACAGGGGGCCTCTGGGGCCAACGTCCTGACTTTC. This gives the protein CASSLGQGASGANVLTF.

The sample holds one count of this clone. The V call is TRBV6-5, the J call TRBJ1-6; 8 bases agree with TRBD1. This CDR3 has 14 residues. Germline CDR1 is MNHEY and CDR2 is SVGAGI. After removal of 7 bases from V and 10 bases from J, the junction contained 9 bases not matched to a gene. In DNA form, the CDR3 reads TGTGCCAGCACGACGCGGACAGGGAACTCACCCCTCCACTTT. Translating it yields CASTTRTGNSPLHF.